This T cell receptor (beta chain) was recovered during a study of shared T cell receptors in the human thymus. The CDR3 spans 17 residues. Germline CDR1 LNHNV, CDR2 YYDKDF (reference sequence). The trim removed 3 bases at V and 7 bases at J, leaving 16 bases unmatched. Sequenced by immunoSEQ multiplex PCR; TCRdb stores in-frame clones only, minus some. The sample contains under 450,000 clones, approximately 95% of which appear only once. The TCR was taken from a human donor. This sequence joins TRBV15 and TRBJ2-7; 9 bases fit TRBD1. Sequenced: thymocytes. The CDR3 DNA is TGTGCCACCAGCAGGCGAGGCGCCCGGGACAGGGCCAGTGAGCAGTACTTC. Amino acids: CATSRRGARDRASEQYF.